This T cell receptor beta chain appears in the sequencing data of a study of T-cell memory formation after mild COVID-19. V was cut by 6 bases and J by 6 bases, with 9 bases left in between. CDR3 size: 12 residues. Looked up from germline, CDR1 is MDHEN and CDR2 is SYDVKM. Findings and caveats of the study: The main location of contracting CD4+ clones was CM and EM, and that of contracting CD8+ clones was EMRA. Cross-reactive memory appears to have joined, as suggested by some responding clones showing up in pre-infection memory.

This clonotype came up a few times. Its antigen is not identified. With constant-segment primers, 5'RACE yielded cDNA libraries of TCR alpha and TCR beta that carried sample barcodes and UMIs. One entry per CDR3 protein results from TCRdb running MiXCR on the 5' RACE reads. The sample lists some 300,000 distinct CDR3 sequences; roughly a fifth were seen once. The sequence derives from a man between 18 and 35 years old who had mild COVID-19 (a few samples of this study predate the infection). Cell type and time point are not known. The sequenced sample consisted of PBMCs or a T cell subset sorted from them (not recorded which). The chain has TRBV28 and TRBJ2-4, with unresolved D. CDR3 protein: CASRNPPNIQYF. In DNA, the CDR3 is TGTGCCAGCAGAAACCCGCCAAACATTCAGTACTTC.